What follows is one TCR beta chain and its context. This clone turned up a few times. The clone's antigen remains unknown. Per-nucleotide qualities are absent, and no much larger clonotype sits a single base away. TCRbeta CDR3 regions were amplified from genomic DNA by means of the immunoSEQ Assay, a bias-controlled multiplex PCR. Per the source publication's procedure: The number of nucleated cells in each sample was estimated from the amplification of reference gene primers within the assay. To quantify the absolute abundance of each unique TCRbeta CDR3 rearrangement, sequence reads were collapsed and filtered. Productive Simpson clonality was computed per sample as the square root of Simpson's diversity index over productive rearrangements. What TCRdb holds here is the immuneACCESS table cut down to in-frame rearrangements. Part of the clones is not present; checked against another copy, under half of the missing clones reflect an unresolved V gene, and the others are unexplained. V and J calls and clone size come straight from that table; D and trimming were deduced from the DNA. The sample table lists more than 200,000 clones, 79% of them with a count of one. In total, the top ten clones hold 4% of the sample.

The sample belongs to a study of blood T cell repertoires in COVID-19 (dated by TCRdb to between 2020 and 2021). About the investigation overall: The collaborator samples originated in the United States, Italy and Spain and spanned the acute and convalescent phases of COVID-19. Deeply sampled blood TCRbeta repertoires from subjects exposed to, actively infected with, or recovered from COVID-19 were included in the dataset. Samples were obtained from the ongoing ImmuneRACE study (first 160 participants) and from over a thousand subjects provided by 6 global collaborators. The prospective study material was composed of cDNA or gDNA derived from T cells, B-cell-depleted T cells, or PBMCs. A freely available public database, intended as a resource for researchers studying the immune response to SARS-CoV-2, is where the repertoires were released. Sample metadata almost always included a de-identified subject ID, COVID-19 status, age in years and sex. Where available, HLA class I and class II types were taken from metadata supplied by the sample provider and were not determined by assay-based typing. Broader findings and caveats from the paper: The amount of clinical and demographic metadata varied by source and participant and was provided uncurated.

Including the terminal cysteine and phenylalanine, the CDR3 comprises 10 residues. Only the CDR3 portion is preserved as DNA: 30 bases, with reading frame beginning at the first base. Collaborating institutions collected whole blood in K2EDTA tubes following their own protocols. For TCRbeta analysis, collaborators shipped samples as frozen whole blood, isolated PBMCs, or DNA extracted from either of those sample types. The sequenced material came from peripheral blood. This clonotype originated in a woman aged 35 to 49 with active or convalescent COVID-19. The sequence joins TRBV7-5 to TRBJ2-1; whether TRBD1, the table's D call, matches the DNA was not checked. TRBV7-5 is a recognized pseudogene. For the CDR3, the sequence is CRQGYNEQFF. DNA sequence: TGCAGACAGGGGTACAATGAGCAGTTCTTC.